This T cell receptor beta chain was obtained from a study of blood T cell repertoires in COVID-19. Across the study: From T cells, B-cell-depleted T cells, or PBMCs came the material, which was cDNA or gDNA.

The V and J ends lost 1 base and 3 bases respectively, with 12 bases between them. This CDR3 has 15 residues. CDR1 and CDR2 from the germline V gene are SNHLY and FYNNEI. TCRdb's table, derived via immunoSEQ multiplex PCR, lists solely in-frame clones and lacks some. The sample consists of over 200,000 clones, about 84% of them appearing once. This receptor was obtained from a man aged 60 to 75 who had recovered from COVID-19. The chain has TRBV2 and TRBJ1-2, with D perhaps TRBD1 (5 bases). Material: PBMCs or T cells enriched from blood (not recorded which). Written as DNA, the CDR3 is TGTGCCAGCAGTGAAGAAACAGGAACCGACTATGGCTACACCTTC. It translates to CASSEETGTDYGYTF.